The 18 T cell receptor beta chains given below trace back to one sample, sequenced in a study of blood T cell repertoires in COVID-19. Sequencing used immunoSEQ multiplex PCR; TCRdb keeps in-frame clones, though not all of them. The table has about 180,000 clones, about 91% seen once. The sample comprised peripheral blood. All receptors come from a woman aged 25 to 39 with acute or convalescent COVID-19.

This sequence joins TRBV11-2 and TRBJ2-7; 9 positions agree with TRBD1. V was clipped by 5 bases and J by 7 bases; unmatched bases: 12. Germline V gives CDR1 SGHAT, CDR2 FQNNGV. The CDR3 is 15 amino acids. The CDR3 bases are TGTGCCAGCAGCAAGCCGGGACAGGGATGGAGGGAGCAGTACTTC. Amino acid sequence: CASSKPGQGWREQYF.

The chain combines TRBV5-1 with TRBJ2-2; possible D gene TRBD1, 6 bases. V was trimmed by 3 bases and J by 1 base, leaving 10 bases between them. Per the germline V gene, CDR1 is SGHRS and CDR2 is YFSETQ. This CDR3 has 15 amino acids. The CDR3 DNA reads as TGCGCCAGCAGCTCAGGGGACCTGAACACCGGGGAGCTGTTTTTT. It translates to CASSSGDLNTGELFF.

For the CDR3, the DNA is TGCGCCAGCAGATCGCTAGCGGGAGCCCCCGGGGAGCTGTTTTTT. Translated, it gives CASRSLAGAPGELFF. V and J are TRBV5-1 and TRBJ2-2; 10 bases map to TRBD2. This CDR3 is 15 amino acids long. Germline assignment: CDR1 SGHRS and CDR2 YFSETQ. With 5 bases clipped from V and 6 bases from J, the junction kept 7 bases outside the gene matches. The full variable domain, in which reference TRBV5-1 and TRBJ2-2 provide the parts outside the CDR3, is KAGVTQTPRYLIKTRGQQVTLSCSPISGHRSVSWYQQTPGQGLQFLFEYFSETQRNKGNFPGRFSGRQFSNSRSEMNVSTLELGDSALYLCASRSLAGAPGELFFGEGSRLTVL.

This clone occurred once. This chain connects TRBV11-2 to TRBJ2-7; D uncertain. This CDR3 contains 15 residues. The germline gives CDR1 SGHAT, CDR2 FQNNGV. V was clipped by 2 bases and J by 7 bases, with 18 bases between them. The CDR3 DNA reads as TGTGCCAGCAGCTTAAGTATGGCTTCCCTTGAAGAGCAGTACTTC. This gives the protein CASSLSMASLEEQYF.

This chain uses TRBV7-8 with TRBJ2-1; 7 nucleotides agree with TRBD2. The CDR3 runs 15 residues. The trim removed 7 bases at V and 4 bases at J, leaving 10 bases unmatched. CDR1 is SGHVS, CDR2 FQNEAQ, per germline. CDR3 in DNA: TGTGCCAGCATCCCCCGGGCGGGAGCTTACAATGAGCAGTTCTTC. Its protein is CASIPRAGAYNEQFF.

This clone was found once. The gene calls are TRBV28 and TRBJ1-1; D may be TRBD1 (5 bases). The CDR3 sequence is 15 residues long. V was trimmed by 3 bases and J by 0 bases, leaving 11 bases between them. Germline assignment: CDR1 MDHEN and CDR2 SYDVKM. CDR3 DNA sequence: TGTGCCAGCAGTTTGGGGCCCGGCATGAACACTGAAGCTTTCTTT. This translates into CASSLGPGMNTEAFF.

V gene TRBV18 combines with J gene TRBJ2-7, with D possibly TRBD2 on 5 matching bases. The V gene lost 0 bases and the J gene lost 10 bases, with 13 bases spanning the gap. The germline V gene encodes CDR1 KGHSH and CDR2 LQKENI. The CDR3 length is 13 residues. CDR3 sequence (DNA): TGTGCCAGCTCACCACCTTCGGACTTCGATCAGTACTTC. This sequence encodes CASSPPSDFDQYF.

The chain uses TRBV11-2 and TRBJ2-5, with TRBD1 identical over 8 bases. The CDR3 spans 18 residues. The germline V gene encodes CDR1 SGHAT and CDR2 FQNNGV. The junction had 15 bases not matched to a gene; V was cut back by 5 bases and J by 1 base. The CDR3 loop reads CASSPFRGIQGAQETQYF. CDR3 DNA: TGTGCCAGCAGCCCTTTTCGGGGTATCCAGGGGGCCCAAGAGACCCAGTACTTC.

The rearrangement uses TRBV6-5 and TRBJ1-2; D remains unclear. V was clipped by 2 bases and J by 8 bases, with 3 bases between them. This CDR3 has 10 residues. Germline lookup yields CDR1 MNHEY and CDR2 SVGAGI. The DNA of the CDR3 is TGTGCCAGCAGTTACGAGGGCTACACCTTC. Its translation: CASSYEGYTF.

The CDR3 loop is CASSVTGGDPEAFF. In nucleotides, the CDR3 is TGTGCCAGCAGCGTGACAGGGGGAGACCCTGAAGCTTTCTTT. The chain joins TRBV5-4 to TRBJ1-1; TRBD1 agrees at 9 bases. This CDR3 is built from 14 residues. Germline CDR1 is SGHNT and CDR2 is YYREEE (reference sequence). After removal of 4 bases from V and 6 bases from J, the junction contained 7 bases not matched to a gene.

Turning to this clone: Other DNA sequences within the sample encode an identical CDR3. The chain carries TRBV11-3 and TRBJ2-5, with 7 bases matching TRBD2. This CDR3 has 13 amino acids. The germline CDR1 and CDR2 sequences are SGHNT and YENEEA. The V and J ends lost 2 bases and 5 bases, in that order; junction bases with no gene match: 2. The CDR3 region has the DNA TGTGCCAGCAGCTTATGGGAGGGCGAGACCCAGTACTTC. Residues: CASSLWEGETQYF. Full variable domain (remainder filled in from reference TRBV11-3 and TRBJ2-5): EAGVVQSPRYKIIEKKQPVAFWCNPISGHNTLYWYLQNLGQGPELLIRYENEEAVDDSQLPKDRFSAERLKGVDSTLKIQPAELGDSAVYLCASSLWEGETQYFGPGTRLLVL.

The chain uses TRBV27 and TRBJ2-1, with D tentatively TRBD2 (6 bases). The V gene's germline CDR1 is MNHEY and CDR2 SMNVEV (reference sequence). CDR3 length: 16 residues. The V end was cut by 5 bases, the J end by 0 bases, with 14 bases between. The CDR3 sequence: CASSLPGGSSYNEQFF. The CDR3 region has the DNA TGTGCCAGCAGTCTCCCCGGAGGGAGCTCCTACAATGAGCAGTTCTTC.

This chain joins TRBV9 and TRBJ2-7; 7 bases match TRBD2. Germline CDR1 is SGDLS and CDR2 is YYNGEE. V lost 0 bases to trimming and J lost 6 bases; unmatched junction nucleotides: 9. The CDR3 consists of 15 residues. The CDR3 loop reads CASSVDLADLREQYF. CDR3 DNA sequence: TGTGCCAGCAGCGTAGATCTAGCGGACCTACGCGAGCAGTACTTC.

The rearrangement uses TRBV15 and TRBJ1-6; the match to TRBD1 covers 7 bases. CDR1 LNHNV and CDR2 YYDKDF come from the germline V gene (reference sequence). This CDR3 has 16 amino acids. Germline trimming cut 1 base from V and 7 bases from J; bases unmatched to any gene: 7. The CDR3 loop reads CATSRVVAGGNSPLHF. In DNA form, the CDR3 reads TGTGCCACCAGCAGAGTAGTAGCAGGGGGAAATTCACCCCTCCACTTT.

This sequence joins TRBV28 and TRBJ1-1, with D possibly TRBD1 on 6 matching bases. Between the trimmed V and J ends, which lost 5 bases and 1 base, there was a span of 11 bases. The CDR3 length is 14 residues. Germline V CDR1 and CDR2: MDHEN, SYDVKM. Here the CDR3 reads CASSQGGGNTEAFF. The CDR3 DNA sequence: TGTGCCAGCAGTCAGGGAGGGGGGAACACTGAAGCTTTCTTT.

The V call is TRBV11-2, the J call TRBJ2-4; unclear D gene. The CDR3 consists of 15 residues. Germline CDR1 reads SGHAT; CDR2 reads FQNNGV. The germline V and J ends were trimmed by 6 bases and 7 bases, with 19 bases remaining between them. CDR3 nucleotides: TGTGCCAGCAGTCCCGCCGGAACACCCGGGAACATTCAGTACTTC. Its protein is CASSPAGTPGNIQYF.

The gene calls are TRBV7-9 and TRBJ2-5; 7 bases fit TRBD2. The germline V gene encodes CDR1 SEHNR and CDR2 FQNEAQ (reference sequence). CDR3 length equals 15 residues. The J segment lost 5 bases and the V segment lost 4 bases, leaving 10 bases of the junction unmatched. The CDR3 is CASSSRGGSLETQYF. CDR3 nucleotides: TGTGCCAGCAGCTCCCGAGGCGGGAGTCTGGAGACCCAGTACTTC. The whole variable domain, remainder taken from reference TRBV7-9 and TRBJ2-5, is DTGVSQNPRHKITKRGQNVTFRCDPISEHNRLYWYRQTLGQGPEFLTYFQNEAQLEKSRLLSDRFSAERPKGSFSTLEIQRTEQGDSAMYLCASSSRGGSLETQYFGPGTRLLVL.

The rearrangement joins TRBV2 to TRBJ1-1; tentatively, D is TRBD1 (5 bases). Germline values: CDR1 SNHLY, CDR2 FYNNEI. The CDR3 is made up of 13 amino acids. With 2 bases removed from V and 1 base from J, the gap between germline ends came to 5 bases. This chain's CDR3 is CASSERGNTEAFF. In DNA, the CDR3 is TGTGCCAGCAGTGAAAGGGGGAACACTGAAGCTTTCTTT.